What follows describes a single TCR beta chain. Its antigen is not identified. Clones were read by immunoSEQ multiplex PCR, and TCRdb kept only the in-frame ones, dropping some. The sample lists 70,000 to 95,000 clones, about 86% seen once, with 6% to 8% in the top ten. Germline CDR1 SGHTA, CDR2 FQGTGA. Trimming took 5 bases from V and 3 from J; bases not matched to a gene: 4. CDR3 length equals 14 residues. Patients were excluded for autoimmune disease history or systemic immunosuppression. This sample is part of a study of OX40 agonist ivuxolimab in advanced cancers. Study-wide findings and caveats: At doses 0.1 to 3.0 mg/kg, CD4+ and CD8+ clones expanded.

Specimen: CD4+ or CD8+ T cells sorted from blood, collected in a trial of the OX40 agonist ivuxolimab. The chain combines TRBV7-3 with TRBJ2-7, with 10 nucleotides matching TRBD1. The sequence derives from an adult with an advanced solid tumor such as melanoma, head and neck, liver or kidney cancer. This CDR3 is CASSPRDRGYEQYF. In DNA form, the CDR3 reads TGTGCCAGCAGCCCAAGGGACAGGGGCTACGAGCAGTACTTC.